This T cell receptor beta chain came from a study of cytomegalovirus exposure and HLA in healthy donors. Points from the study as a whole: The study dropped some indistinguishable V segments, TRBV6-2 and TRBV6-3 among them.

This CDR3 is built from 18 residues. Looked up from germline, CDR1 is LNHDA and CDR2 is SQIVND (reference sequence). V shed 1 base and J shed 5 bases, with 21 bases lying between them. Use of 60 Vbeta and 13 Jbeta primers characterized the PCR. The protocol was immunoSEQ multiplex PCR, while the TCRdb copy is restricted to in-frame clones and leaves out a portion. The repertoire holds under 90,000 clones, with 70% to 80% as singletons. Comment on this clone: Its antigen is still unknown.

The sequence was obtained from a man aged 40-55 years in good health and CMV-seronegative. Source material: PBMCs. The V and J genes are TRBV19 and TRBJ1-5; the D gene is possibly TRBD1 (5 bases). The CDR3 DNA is TGTGCCAGTAGTATAGGCGGGGGAAGCGGCAGAGGCCATCAGCCCCAGCATTTT. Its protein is CASSIGGGSGRGHQPQHF.